The present T cell receptor beta chain was sequenced within a study of identical twins (dated by TCRdb to about 2016). As for the study more broadly: TCR alpha and beta repertoires from monozygotic twins, unrelated adults of various ages and cord blood were deep-sequenced to test whether fetal clonotypes persist. To rule out contamination, replicate twin experiments were performed at different times with different library preparation protocols.

Library construction relied on 5' RACE. The sequencing machine was an Illumina HiSeq 2000. Template switching added a universal primer binding site, and the final cDNA carried a unique molecular identifier that allowed TCR cDNA molecules to be counted accurately. Specific primers in the conserved constant-segment region were used to synthesize first-strand cDNA for TCR alpha and beta chains. Each cDNA library was double barcoded, with a SMART-Mk sample barcode plus Illumina barcodes, to control for contamination. TruSeq adapter sequences along with Illumina sample barcodes were introduced in two successive PCR steps. TCR alpha and beta cDNA libraries were sequenced on the Illumina HiSeq platform with custom primers. Per the original workflow: MiGEC processed the raw reads to extract unique molecular identifiers, while MiXCR was used to determine the CDR3 positions. For each individual, recombination models were inferred using an EM algorithm with the repgenHMM and IGoR tools. Shared clonotype analysis was performed with the tcR package in R, normalizing sharing by the product of cloneset sizes. To study raw recombination without the effects of thymic and clonal selection, out-of-frame nonproductive sequences were analyzed. TCRdb trimmed the raw reads at Q25, called clones with MiXCR and kept productive beta chains. Rows matching on CDR3 protein sequence are summarized as one entry with the most common DNA and genes. V and J calls and clone size were set by TCRdb, not the authors. A total of 240,000 or so distinct CDR3 sequences appear in this sample, 10% to 13% of them only once. About a tenth of the sample lies in the top ten.

This clonotype was recorded at least ten times. Its binding antigen is unknown. No base qualities exist here, and no much larger clone lies one base off it. Overall study outcomes, separate from this receptor: A weaker excess of twin sharing was found in beta out-of-frame sequences because the signal-to-noise ratio was lowered by fewer shared sequences. Zero-insertion analyses could be partly confounded by invariant T cells such as MAIT and iNKT, though diverse VJ usage argued against such confounding for most clonotypes. Fewer insertions were carried by abundant cord blood beta clonotypes; a weaker similar trend was observed in young adult naive repertoires, while no such trend was observed in memory repertoires. Compared with coincidental sharing between unrelated individuals, an excess of low generation-probability sequences was observed among out-of-frame TCR alpha sequences shared between twins. Because the same donors could not be followed over many years, the conclusions depended on cross-sectional statistical analysis. Recombination models systematically underestimated out-of-frame TCR alpha sharing in monozygotic twins but agreed with sharing between unrelated individuals.

Every donor in the study was a healthy Caucasian. Miltenyi CD45RO+ enrichment and human naive T-cell isolation kits were used to isolate memory (CD45RO+) and naive T cells from PBMC. Cut back by 5 bases and 13 bases, the V and J ends lie 12 bases apart. The CDR3 holds 12 amino acids from the cysteine to the phenylalanine. Of all the DNA, just the CDR3 is kept, 36 bases in frame from base 1. CDR1 and CDR2, looked up from the germline V gene, are SGHTA and FQGNSA. This receptor chain uses TRBV7-2 and TRBJ1-6; no D segment can be confidently identified. The sequence was collected from a man aged 45-65 years in good health. Sequenced sample: memory T cells sorted from blood. What this sample's cell subset or site label stands for: CD45RO+ enriched T cells. DNA sequence: TGTGCCAGCAGCCCTGGGCCGGCCCCCCTCCACTTT. Its amino acids are CASSPGPAPLHF.